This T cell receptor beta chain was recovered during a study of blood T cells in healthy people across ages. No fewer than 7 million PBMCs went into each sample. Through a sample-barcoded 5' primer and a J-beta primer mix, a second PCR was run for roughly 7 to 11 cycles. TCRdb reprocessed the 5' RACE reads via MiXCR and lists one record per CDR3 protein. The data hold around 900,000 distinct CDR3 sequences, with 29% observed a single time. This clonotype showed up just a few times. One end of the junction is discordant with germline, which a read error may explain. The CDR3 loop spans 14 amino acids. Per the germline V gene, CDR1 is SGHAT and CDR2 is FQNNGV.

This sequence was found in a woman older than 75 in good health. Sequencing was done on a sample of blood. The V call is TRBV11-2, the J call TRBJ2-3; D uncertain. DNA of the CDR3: TGTGCCAACAGCCCGCCCTTTCTGTCCTATACGCAGTATTTT. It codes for CANSPPFLSYTQYF. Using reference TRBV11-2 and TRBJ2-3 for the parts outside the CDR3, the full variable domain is EAGVAQSPRYKIIEKRQSVAFWCNPISGHATLYWYQQILGQGPKLLIQFQNNGVVDDSQLPKDRFSAERLKGVDSTLKIQPAKLEDSAVYLCANSPPFLSYTQYFGPGTRLTVL.